The sample holds a few counts of the clone carrying this TCR beta chain. Each sample had at least 6.5 million PBMCs isolated. The data derive from a study of blood T cells in healthy people across ages. Through a sample-barcoded 5' primer and a J-beta primer mix, a second PCR was run for about 6 to 12 cycles. TCRdb reprocessed the 5' RACE reads via MiXCR and lists one record per CDR3 protein. The sample lists about 1 million distinct CDR3 sequences; 20% to 25% were seen once. The germline V gene has CDR1 MNHEY and CDR2 SVGEGT. Deletions cut 5 bases from V and 0 bases from J, with 10 bases between. This CDR3 has 14 amino acids. These records were also assigned to another study, of T cells of mothers and their children. That publication notes: The TCR beta CDR3 read count exceeded 9 million for each mother and was around 3.1 million for each child. Not a single persistent microchimeric T cell clone was detected.

This clonotype originated in a girl aged 2 to 9 in good health. What was sequenced was blood. The gene calls are TRBV6-2 or TRBV6-3 and TRBJ1-1; D unresolved. CDR3 nucleotides: TGTGCCAGCAGTATACTTGGAATGAACACTGAAGCTTTCTTT. This sequence encodes CASSILGMNTEAFF.